The rows below give T cell receptor beta chains drawn from one sample of a study of T cells after somatic rescue of genetic block. Profiled with immunoSEQ multiplex PCR; TCRdb holds only in-frame clones, not every one. The sample contains over 55,000 clones, just over 90% of which appear only once. The specimen sequenced was peripheral blood mononuclear cells (PBMCs). These receptors were collected from a man in his forties. Each CDR3 is given with its conserved first and last residue.

v_call | cdr3_aa
TRBV5-1 | CASRRRGAGEQFF
TRBV6-5 | CASWDTFYGYTF
TRBV15 | CATSRGSPAAFF
TRBV12-5 | CASGKGGTVGTGELFF
TRBV5-6 | CASSHGTTYEQYF
TRBV9 | CASSVATRGDTQYF
TRBV7-3 | CASSSGGQLPYNEQFF
TRBV11-2 | CASSSPLGTNTGELFF
TRBV28 | CASSLDRGLRSYEQYF
TRBV9 | CASSVAQGLSYEQYF
TRBV28 | CASSLPGTSGSHFNYEQYF
TRBV18 | CASSPAPNSNQPQHF
TRBV14 | CASSPMGVGLGNTIYF
TRBV9 | CASSVAGGNRGNTIYF
TRBV6-1 | CASSGIRSSGNTIYF
TRBV15 | CATSRDAASGANVLTF
TRBV5-4 | CASSAGTGVVVNGYTF
TRBV5-5 | CASSLESGEYSPLHF
TRBV9 | CASSVASSGTDTQYF
TRBV11-2 | CASSSTTGRYEQYF
TRBV9 | CASRPGQGVADTQYF
TRBV18 | CASSPPGTGTMNTEAFF
TRBV27 | CASIVTSHGTDTQYF
TRBV28 | CASSLSQGGTDTQYF
TRBV5-4 | CASSLDKLGTQYF
TRBV5-8 | CASSFSGTPYNEQFF
TRBV18 | CASSPQWGTEAFF
TRBV2 | CASSITGELFF
TRBV6-1 | CASSEVPGGYTEAFF
TRBV18 | CASSPGGAWDIQYF
TRBV19 | CASSIGPSSYNEQFF
TRBV6-5 | CASSSRAGANVLTF
TRBV7-8 | CASSHPSSLVGSYEQYF
TRBV7-6 | CASSSLYSGRAYEQYF
TRBV4-1 | CASFPLLGTGEAFF
TRBV11-2 | CASSYTRDQRQFF
TRBV2 | CASSGTSGGGYTF
TRBV5-5 | CASMTPIVSTSTDTQYF
TRBV6-1 | CASSETRPSSGNTIYF
TRBV18 | CASSPQPSGNTIYF